The 29 T cell receptor beta chains below all came from one sample that was sequenced in a study of cytotoxic CD8 clonotypes in ibrutinib-treated CLL. TCRdb's copy holds only in-frame clones and misses some; the assay was immunoSEQ multiplex PCR. The sample lists 60,000 to 75,000 clones; roughly nine tenths were seen once. Source: PBMCs, taken after 12 months of ibrutinib treatment. All receptors come from a human donor with chronic lymphocytic leukemia.

The chain joins TRBV6-4 to TRBJ2-1; TRBD2 matches 11 bases. The CDR3 covers 16 residues. The V and J ends lost 3 bases and 9 bases, in that order; junction bases with no gene match: 10. CDR1 and CDR2 (germline): MRHNA, SNTAGT. This CDR3 is CASSDFGTSGGTEQFF. The CDR3 DNA reads TGTGCCAGCAGTGATTTCGGGACTAGCGGAGGAACTGAGCAGTTCTTC.

V and J are TRBV6-1 and TRBJ2-7; 8 bases align to TRBD1. Germline assignment: CDR1 MNHNS and CDR2 SASEGT. The CDR3 runs 18 residues. The V segment lost 4 bases and the J segment 4 bases; nucleotides outside the gene matches: 18. The CDR3 protein is CASSGRPPWAGQVYEQYF. The CDR3 nucleotides are TGTGCCAGCAGTGGAAGGCCTCCTTGGGCGGGACAGGTGTACGAGCAGTACTTC.

The J gene is TRBJ2-1, the V gene TRBV14; 11 bases are a match to TRBD2. The V and J ends lost 1 base and 4 bases, in that order; junction bases with no gene match: 6. This CDR3 is built from 17 residues. Germline CDR1 and CDR2: SGHDN and FVKESK. CDR3 nucleotide sequence: TGTGCCAGCAGCCAAGGTAGCGGGAGGGCCGGTTACAATGAGCAGTTCTTC. The encoded protein is CASSQGSGRAGYNEQFF.

The chain is built from TRBV11-3 and TRBJ2-1; D call uncertain. Germline CDR1 reads SGHNT; CDR2 reads YENEEA. The CDR3 totals 13 residues. V was cut by 3 bases and J by 6 bases, with 9 bases left in between. The CDR3 sequence is CASSFYSPNEQFF. CDR3 bases: TGTGCCAGCAGCTTTTACTCACCCAATGAGCAGTTCTTC.

V and J are TRBV25-1 and TRBJ2-1, with 8 positions matching TRBD1. The CDR3 runs 14 residues. Germline V CDR1 and CDR2: MGHDK, SYGVNS. The ends lost 3 bases at V and 2 bases at J; junction bases unmatched: 0. CDR3 sequence (DNA): TGTGCCAGCAGTGAGACAGGGGCCTACAATGAGCAGTTCTTC. Translation gives CASSETGAYNEQFF.

This sequence joins TRBV29-1 and TRBJ1-2; 8 positions match TRBD1. V shed 6 bases, J shed 5 bases, and the junction held 8 bases outside the gene matches. This CDR3 spans 13 amino acids. CDR1 and CDR2 from the germline V gene are SQVTM and ANQGSEA. The CDR3 loop reads CSVTTGGVYGYTF. In nucleotides, the CDR3 is TGCAGCGTCACTACAGGGGGAGTATATGGCTACACCTTC.

The V gene is TRBV29-1, the J gene TRBJ2-7, with TRBD1 matching 8 bases. Looked up from germline, CDR1 is SQVTM and CDR2 is ANQGSEA. V shed 4 bases and J 6 bases; nucleotides not matched to a gene: 8. There are 13 residues in the CDR3. This chain's CDR3 is CSVGRQGRVEQYF. For the CDR3, the DNA is TGCAGCGTTGGTCGACAGGGGCGCGTCGAGCAGTACTTC.

This chain links TRBV29-1 with TRBJ1-2; D remains ambiguous. The CDR3 length is 12 residues. The ends were cut back, 3 bases at V and 9 bases at J, with 14 bases in the middle. The germline gives CDR1 SQVTM, CDR2 ANQGSEA. CDR3 loop: CSVEAVTRRYTF. The CDR3 nucleotides read TGCAGCGTTGAGGCGGTGACTAGGCGCTACACCTTC.

This clone was counted once. The missing conserved phenylalanine or tryptophan at the end of this CDR3 makes a read error likely. No DNA is shown, since the ends of the CDR3 on it are uncertain; the CDR3 is the one TCRdb lists. The rearrangement links TRBV28 to TRBJ1-2; the table's D call of TRBD1 was not tested on the DNA. The CDR3 comprises 13 residues, both ends counted. CDR1 and CDR2 from the germline V gene are MDHEN and SYDVKM. CDR3 residues: CASNGGVGQGTRL.

The rearrangement joins TRBV5-8 to TRBJ2-1; 14 bases are shared with TRBD2. Trimming cost V 2 bases and J 1 base; bases outside gene matches: 5. The CDR3 runs 18 residues. Germline V CDR1 and CDR2: SGHTS, YDEGEE. The CDR3 here is CASSLGTSGRWSYNEQFF. The CDR3 region has the DNA TGTGCCAGCAGCTTAGGGACTAGCGGGAGATGGTCCTACAATGAGCAGTTCTTC.

Points on this clone: One junction end disagrees with the germline gene, perhaps due to a read error. This same CDR3 is encoded by further DNA sequences in the sample. The chain recombines TRBV4-2 with TRBJ2-2; D is unclear. Germline lookup yields CDR1 LGHNA and CDR2 YNFKEQ. The CDR3 extends over 14 amino acids. CDR3 in DNA: TGTGCCAGCAGTCAAGATGTTCAAACCGGGGAGCTGTTTTTT. Amino acid sequence: CASSQDVQTGELFF.

In this sample, this clone turned up a few times. The CDR3 DNA reads TGTGCCAGCAGCCAAGGTCCCACGGGGGGAGAGACCCAGTACTTC. It is translated as CASSQGPTGGETQYF. The chain combines TRBV4-2 with TRBJ2-5, with TRBD2 matching 7 bases. CDR1 and CDR2 (germline): LGHNA, YNFKEQ. Trimming removed 1 base from V and 4 bases from J; junction bases left unmatched: 6. CDR3 length: 15 amino acids.

The chain couples TRBV9 to TRBJ2-3, with 7 positions matching TRBD2. The length of the CDR3 is 16 residues. Trimming at V came to 0 bases and at J to 1 base, leaving 5 bases not matched to a gene. From germline, CDR1 is SGDLS and CDR2 YYNGEE. CDR3 region: CASSVESSGRTDTQYF. The CDR3, as DNA: TGTGCCAGCAGCGTAGAGTCTAGCGGACGCACAGATACGCAGTATTTT. The entire variable domain, with the rest obtained from reference TRBV9 and TRBJ2-3, is as follows: DSGVTQTPKHLITATGQRVTLRCSPRSGDLSVYWYQQSLDQGLQFLIQYYNGEERAKGNILERFSAQQFPDLHSELNLSSLELGDSALYFCASSVESSGRTDTQYFGPGTRLTVL.

The genes are TRBV5-1 and TRBJ2-7; possibly TRBD1 for D (6 bases). Germline CDR1 is SGHRS and CDR2 is YFSETQ. CDR3 length: 15 residues. V lost 7 bases and J lost 4, with 21 bases in between. The DNA for the CDR3 is TGCGCCAGCCGCCGGCAGGGACATGAGGAGTACGAGCAGTACTTC. The encoded protein is CASRRQGHEEYEQYF.

V is TRBV5-8 and J is TRBJ1-1, with 10 bases lining up with TRBD1. The length of the CDR3 is 14 residues. CDR1 is SGHTS and CDR2 is YDEGEE in the germline V gene. With V trimmed by 4 bases and J by 9 bases, 9 bases remained unmatched. CDR3 loop: CASSQRTGGAQAFF. The CDR3 DNA sequence: TGTGCCAGCAGCCAAAGGACAGGGGGGGCTCAAGCTTTCTTT.

The chain carries TRBV5-1 and TRBJ1-1; 7 bases line up with TRBD1. The CDR3 extends over 15 amino acids. The germline V gene encodes CDR1 SGHRS and CDR2 YFSETQ. Trimming at V came to 2 bases and at J to 3 bases, leaving 7 bases not matched to a gene. Here the CDR3 reads CASSLVTGWDTEAFF. DNA for the CDR3: TGCGCCAGCAGCTTAGTGACAGGGTGGGACACTGAAGCTTTCTTT.

The chain recombines TRBV30 with TRBJ2-1; 9 bases are a match to TRBD2. This CDR3 is 16 amino acids long. V was pared by 2 bases and J by 4 bases, with 9 bases of the junction left unmatched. Germline V gene lookup returns CDR1 GTSNPN and CDR2 SVGIG (reference sequence). The CDR3 DNA reads as TGTGCCTGGAGTCCAGGGTCTAGCGGGATGTACAATGAGCAGTTCTTC. This translates into CAWSPGSSGMYNEQFF.

The chain carries TRBV27 and TRBJ1-1; D is ambiguous. V lost 6 bases to trimming and J lost 1 base, with 12 bases between them. The germline V gene has CDR1 MNHEY and CDR2 SMNVEV (reference sequence). The CDR3 spans 14 residues. The CDR3, as DNA: TGTGCCAGCAGATTCCGCGGGAGGAACACTGAAGCTTTCTTT. Amino acids: CASRFRGRNTEAFF.

This chain links TRBV6-5 with TRBJ2-7, with 13 bases identical to TRBD2. CDR1 is MNHEY and CDR2 is SVGAGI in the germline V gene. The ends lost 6 bases at V and 3 bases at J; junction bases unmatched: 2. This CDR3 comprises 14 residues. CDR3 protein: CASRRTSGSYEQYF. The DNA of the CDR3 is TGTGCCAGCAGAAGGACTAGCGGGAGCTACGAGCAGTACTTC.

The chain carries TRBV6-1 and TRBJ1-1, with D hard to call. The germline V gene has CDR1 MNHNS and CDR2 SASEGT. This CDR3 contains 12 residues. Trimming stripped 4 bases from V and 2 bases from J, with 5 bases between. The CDR3 coding sequence is TGTGCCAGCAGTGCCTCAAACACTGAAGCTTTCTTT. Encoded protein: CASSASNTEAFF.

This sequence joins TRBV19 and TRBJ2-3, with a weak D call TRBD1 (7 bases). The CDR3 runs 16 residues. Trimming took 3 bases from V and 1 from J, leaving 14 bases between them. Germline V lookup: CDR1 LNHDA, CDR2 SQIVND (reference sequence). The CDR3: CASSIRGTGRTDTQYF. The CDR3 region has the DNA TGTGCCAGTAGTATCAGGGGGACTGGGCGCACAGATACGCAGTATTTT.

This clone appeared a single time. The genes are TRBV19 and TRBJ2-3, with D perhaps being TRBD1 or TRBD2 (6 bases each). This CDR3 spans 17 amino acids. The ends were cut back, 10 bases at V and 3 bases at J, with 26 bases in the middle. In germline, CDR1 is LNHDA, CDR2 SQIVND (reference sequence). The CDR3, as DNA: TGTGCCACCGGCGCGGAGGGGGATATTCAGGTTACAGATACGCAGTATTTT. Protein: CATGAEGDIQVTDTQYF.

The V and J genes are TRBV27 and TRBJ1-1; D is perhaps TRBD1 (5 bases). Between the trimmed V and J ends, which lost 3 bases and 6 bases, there was a span of 14 bases. The germline gives CDR1 MNHEY, CDR2 SMNVEV (reference sequence). The CDR3 runs 14 residues. The CDR3 loop reads CASSLAYSGAEAFF. CDR3 sequence (DNA): TGTGCCAGCAGTTTGGCATATTCGGGGGCTGAAGCTTTCTTT.

The sample holds one count of this clone. The V call is TRBV2, the J call TRBJ1-1; D remains unclear. Germline assignment: CDR1 SNHLY and CDR2 FYNNEI. V was cut by 4 bases and J by 1 base, with 10 bases left in between. This CDR3 is built from 14 residues. This CDR3 is CASSANPTNTEAFF. The CDR3 DNA reads TGTGCCAGCAGTGCCAACCCGACGAACACTGAAGCTTTCTTT.

The J gene is TRBJ2-5, the V gene TRBV7-9; D unresolved. Per the germline V gene, CDR1 is SEHNR and CDR2 is FQNEAQ (reference sequence). There are 13 residues in the CDR3. Trimming took off 7 bases at V and 3 bases at J, with 12 bases between the two ends. CDR3 region: CASTPGVEETQYF. For the CDR3, the DNA is TGTGCCAGCACCCCTGGAGTGGAAGAGACCCAGTACTTC. The whole variable domain, filled in from reference TRBV7-9 and TRBJ2-5, reads DTGVSQNPRHKITKRGQNVTFRCDPISEHNRLYWYRQTLGQGPEFLTYFQNEAQLEKSRLLSDRFSAERPKGSFSTLEIQRTEQGDSAMYLCASTPGVEETQYFGPGTRLLVL.

The chain combines TRBV7-9 with TRBJ2-7; 8 nucleotides agree with TRBD1. This CDR3 region has 14 residues. The ends lost 5 bases at V and 7 bases at J; junction bases unmatched: 10. Germline V gene lookup returns CDR1 SEHNR and CDR2 FQNEAQ (reference sequence). As DNA, the CDR3 is TGTGCCAGCAGCCTTTGGACAGGGTTGCGGGAGCAGTACTTC. Translation: CASSLWTGLREQYF.

The V gene is TRBV27, the J gene TRBJ1-1; D not certain. The CDR3 has 11 amino acids. The germline V and J ends were trimmed by 8 bases and 6 bases, with 10 bases remaining between them. Germline V gene sequence: CDR1 MNHEY, CDR2 SMNVEV (reference sequence). CDR3 nucleotide sequence: TGTGCCAGCGGATATATTTCTGAAGCTTTCTTT. Its translation: CASGYISEAFF.

The chain carries TRBV5-1 and TRBJ1-3, with a possible D match to TRBD1 (5 bases). The ends were cut back, 2 bases at V and 0 bases at J, with 15 bases in the middle. Germline CDR1 reads SGHRS; CDR2 reads YFSETQ. This CDR3 has 17 residues. CDR3 nucleotides: TGCGCCAGCAGCTTTGAGGGGACCCAACGCTCTGGAAACACCATATATTTT. Its translation is CASSFEGTQRSGNTIYF.

The chain carries TRBV19 and TRBJ1-4; 12 bases map to TRBD1. CDR3 length: 18 residues. The V segment lost 5 bases and the J segment 0 bases; nucleotides outside the gene matches: 7. Looked up from germline, CDR1 is LNHDA and CDR2 is SQIVND (reference sequence). The CDR3 DNA reads as TGTGCCAGTAGTGACACCGGGACAGGGGGCGCAACTAATGAAAAACTGTTTTTT. This translates into CASSDTGTGGATNEKLFF.